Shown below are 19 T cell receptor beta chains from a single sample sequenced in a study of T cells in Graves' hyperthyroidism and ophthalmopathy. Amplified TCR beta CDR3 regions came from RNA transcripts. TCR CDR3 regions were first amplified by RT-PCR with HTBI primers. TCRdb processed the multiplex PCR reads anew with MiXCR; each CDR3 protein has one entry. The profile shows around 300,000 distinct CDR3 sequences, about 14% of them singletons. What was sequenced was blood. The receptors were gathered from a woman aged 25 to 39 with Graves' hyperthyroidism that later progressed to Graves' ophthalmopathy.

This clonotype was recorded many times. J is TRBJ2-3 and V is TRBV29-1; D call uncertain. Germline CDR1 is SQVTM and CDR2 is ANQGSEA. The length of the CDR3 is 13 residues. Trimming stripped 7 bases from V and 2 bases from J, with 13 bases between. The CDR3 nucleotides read TGCAGCGCCGGGTCTGGGTTCACAGATACGCAGTATTTT. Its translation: CSAGSGFTDTQYF.

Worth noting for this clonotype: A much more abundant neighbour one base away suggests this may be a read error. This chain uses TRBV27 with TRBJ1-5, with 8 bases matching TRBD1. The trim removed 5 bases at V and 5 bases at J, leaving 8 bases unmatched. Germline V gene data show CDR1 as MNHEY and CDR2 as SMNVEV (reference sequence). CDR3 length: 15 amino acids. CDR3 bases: TGTGCCAGCAGTGTGGACAGGGAGTTCGATCAGCCCCAGCATTTT. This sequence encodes CASSVDREFDQPQHF.

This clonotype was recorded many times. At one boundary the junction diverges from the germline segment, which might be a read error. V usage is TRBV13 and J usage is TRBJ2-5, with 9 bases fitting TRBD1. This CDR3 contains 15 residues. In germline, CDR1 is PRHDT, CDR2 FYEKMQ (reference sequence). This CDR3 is CASSLGTGRGETQYF. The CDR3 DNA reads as TGTGCCAGCAGCCTAGGGACAGGGAGAGGGGAGACCCAGTACTTC.

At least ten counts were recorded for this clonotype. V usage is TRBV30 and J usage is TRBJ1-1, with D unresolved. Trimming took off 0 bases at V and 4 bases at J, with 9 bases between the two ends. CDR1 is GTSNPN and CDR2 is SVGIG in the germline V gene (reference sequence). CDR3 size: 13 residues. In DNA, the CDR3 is TGTGCCTGGAGTGTACTGGGTTCCACTGAAGCTTTCTTT. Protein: CAWSVLGSTEAFF.

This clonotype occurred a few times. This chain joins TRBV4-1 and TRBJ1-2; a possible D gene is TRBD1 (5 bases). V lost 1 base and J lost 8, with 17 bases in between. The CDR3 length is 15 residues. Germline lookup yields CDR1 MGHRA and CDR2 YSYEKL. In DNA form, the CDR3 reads TGCGCCAGCAGCCAAGCTAGTAGGGGCAGAGGCGGCTACACCTTC. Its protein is CASSQASRGRGGYTF.

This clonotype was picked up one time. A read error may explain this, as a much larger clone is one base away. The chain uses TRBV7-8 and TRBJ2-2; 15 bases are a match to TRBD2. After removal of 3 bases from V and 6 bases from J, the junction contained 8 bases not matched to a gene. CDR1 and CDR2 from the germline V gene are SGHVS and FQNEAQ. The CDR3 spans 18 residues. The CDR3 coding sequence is TGTGCCAGCAGCTTTCCCTATGGACTAGCGGGAGGGGCCGGGGAGCTGTTTTTT. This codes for CASSFPYGLAGGAGELFF.

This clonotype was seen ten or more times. For the CDR3, the DNA is TGTGCCAGCTCACAAGACAGGGCAGTTCAGCCCCAGCATTTT. Its protein product is CASSQDRAVQPQHF. The chain uses TRBV18 and TRBJ1-5; 7 bases map to TRBD1. The V gene end was trimmed by 4 bases and the J gene end by 6 bases; junction bases not matched to a gene: 6. The CDR3 has 14 residues. Germline V gene sequence: CDR1 KGHSH, CDR2 LQKENI.

CDR3 bases: TGCGCCAGCAGCCAAGGGGCAGGGGGCTTTGGTGAAAAACTGTTTTTT. Protein sequence: CASSQGAGGFGEKLFF. This chain links TRBV4-3 with TRBJ1-4; 8 bases line up with TRBD1. From germline, CDR1 is LGHNA and CDR2 YSLEER. V lost 1 base, J lost 7 bases, and 8 bases stayed unmatched. This CDR3 has 16 amino acids.

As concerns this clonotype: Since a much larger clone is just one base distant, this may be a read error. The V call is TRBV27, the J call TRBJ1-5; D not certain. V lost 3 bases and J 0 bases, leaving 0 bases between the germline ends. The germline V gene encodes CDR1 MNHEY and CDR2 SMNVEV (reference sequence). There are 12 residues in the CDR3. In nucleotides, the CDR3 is TGTGCCAGCAGTTTTAGCAATCAGCCCCAGCATTTT. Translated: CASSFSNQPQHF.

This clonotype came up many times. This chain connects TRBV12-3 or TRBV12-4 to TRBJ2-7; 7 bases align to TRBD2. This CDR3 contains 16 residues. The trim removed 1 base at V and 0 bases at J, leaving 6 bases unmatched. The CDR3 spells CASSLVIGTNSYEQYF. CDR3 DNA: TGTGCCAGCAGTTTAGTAATCGGGACTAACTCCTACGAGCAGTACTTC.

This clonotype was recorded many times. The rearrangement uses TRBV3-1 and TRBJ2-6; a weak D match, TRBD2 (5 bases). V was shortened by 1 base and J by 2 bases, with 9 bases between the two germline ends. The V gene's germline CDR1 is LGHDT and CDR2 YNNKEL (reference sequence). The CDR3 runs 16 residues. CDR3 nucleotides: TGTGCCAGCAGCCAAGGAGGGTTCCCTGGGGCCAACGTCCTGACTTTC. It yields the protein CASSQGGFPGANVLTF.

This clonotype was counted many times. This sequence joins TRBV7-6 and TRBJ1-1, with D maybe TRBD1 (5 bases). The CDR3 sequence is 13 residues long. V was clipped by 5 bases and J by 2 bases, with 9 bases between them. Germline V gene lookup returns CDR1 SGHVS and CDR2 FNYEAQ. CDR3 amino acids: CASSPRANTEAFF. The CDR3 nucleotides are TGTGCCAGCAGCCCCAGGGCCAACACTGAAGCTTTCTTT.

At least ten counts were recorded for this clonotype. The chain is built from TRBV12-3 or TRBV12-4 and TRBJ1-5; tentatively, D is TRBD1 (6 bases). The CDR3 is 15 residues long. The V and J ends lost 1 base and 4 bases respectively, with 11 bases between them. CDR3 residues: CASSLGQGINQPQHF. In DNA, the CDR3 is TGTGCCAGCAGTTTAGGGCAGGGGATAAATCAGCCCCAGCATTTT.

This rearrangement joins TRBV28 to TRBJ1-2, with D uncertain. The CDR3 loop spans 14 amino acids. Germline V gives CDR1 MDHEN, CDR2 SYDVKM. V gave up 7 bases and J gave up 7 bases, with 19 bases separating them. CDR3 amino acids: CASTPWRVGSGYTF. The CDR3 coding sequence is TGTGCCAGCACCCCCTGGCGGGTAGGCAGTGGCTACACCTTC.

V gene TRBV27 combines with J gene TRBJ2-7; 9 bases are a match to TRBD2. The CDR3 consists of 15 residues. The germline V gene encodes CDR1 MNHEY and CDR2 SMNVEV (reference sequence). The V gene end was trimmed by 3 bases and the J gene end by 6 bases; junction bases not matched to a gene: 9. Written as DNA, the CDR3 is TGTGCCAGCAGTTTGCTCGCGGCGGGAGGGAGCGAGCAGTACTTC. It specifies CASSLLAAGGSEQYF.

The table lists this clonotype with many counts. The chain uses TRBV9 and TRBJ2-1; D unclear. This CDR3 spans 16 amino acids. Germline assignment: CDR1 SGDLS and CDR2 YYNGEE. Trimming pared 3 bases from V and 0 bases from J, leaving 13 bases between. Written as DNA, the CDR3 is TGTGCCAGCAGCGACCCGCCTACGAGCTCCTACAATGAGCAGTTCTTC. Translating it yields CASSDPPTSSYNEQFF. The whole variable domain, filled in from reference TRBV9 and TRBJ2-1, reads DSGVTQTPKHLITATGQRVTLRCSPRSGDLSVYWYQQSLDQGLQFLIQYYNGEERAKGNILERFSAQQFPDLHSELNLSSLELGDSALYFCASSDPPTSSYNEQFFGPGTRLTVL.

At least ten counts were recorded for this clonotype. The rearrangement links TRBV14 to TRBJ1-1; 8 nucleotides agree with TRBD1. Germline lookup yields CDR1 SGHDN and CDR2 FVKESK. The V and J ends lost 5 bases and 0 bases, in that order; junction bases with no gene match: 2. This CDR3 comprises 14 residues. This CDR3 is CASSKGQVNTEAFF. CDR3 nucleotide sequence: TGTGCCAGCAGCAAGGGACAGGTGAACACTGAAGCTTTCTTT.

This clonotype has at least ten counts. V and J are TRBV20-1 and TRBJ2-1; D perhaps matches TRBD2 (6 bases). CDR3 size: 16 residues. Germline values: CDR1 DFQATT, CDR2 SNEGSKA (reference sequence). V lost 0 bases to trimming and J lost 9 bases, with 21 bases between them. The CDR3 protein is CSARDSRRLVEGEQFF. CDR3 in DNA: TGCAGTGCTAGAGATTCCCGAAGACTAGTTGAGGGTGAGCAGTTCTTC.

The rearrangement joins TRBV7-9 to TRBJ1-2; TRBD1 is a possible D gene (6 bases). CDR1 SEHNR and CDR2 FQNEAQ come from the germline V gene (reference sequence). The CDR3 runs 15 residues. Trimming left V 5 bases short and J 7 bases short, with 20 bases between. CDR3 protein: CASSQYPDRRFGYTF. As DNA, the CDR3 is TGTGCCAGCAGCCAATATCCCGACAGGCGGTTTGGCTACACCTTC.